One sample yielded the 15 T cell receptor beta chains listed below, sequenced in a study of graft-versus-host responses after intestinal transplantation. Profiling relied on immunoSEQ multiplex PCR, and the TCRdb table lists in-frame clones only, not all of them. The repertoire holds some 100,000 clones, with roughly 84% as singletons. Their antigen targets remain unknown. The sequences come from unstimulated CD4+ T cells sorted from spleen or lymph node cells, collected before transplant. Receptor source: a human donor who was the organ donor for an intestinal transplant.

In DNA form, the CDR3 reads TGTGCCTGGAGGGAGGCGGGACAAACGGGGGAGACCCAGTACTTC. This sequence encodes CAWREAGQTGETQYF. V and J are TRBV30 and TRBJ2-5; tentatively, D is TRBD1 or TRBD2 (6 bases each). V lost 3 bases and J 5 bases, leaving 19 bases between the germline ends. Per the germline V gene, CDR1 is GTSNPN and CDR2 is SVGIG (reference sequence). This CDR3 comprises 15 residues.

The J gene is TRBJ1-2, the V gene TRBV2; D uncertain. There are 13 residues in the CDR3. V was shortened by 7 bases and J by 8 bases, with 17 bases between the two germline ends. Germline values: CDR1 SNHLY, CDR2 FYNNEI. CDR3 nucleotides: TGTGCCAGCACTGTCGTCCCACCTCGGGGCTACACCTTC. This sequence encodes CASTVVPPRGYTF.

The chain couples TRBV5-1 to TRBJ1-2; D not certain. The germline V and J ends were trimmed by 5 bases and 4 bases, with 12 bases remaining between them. CDR3 size: 13 residues. CDR1 and CDR2 from the germline V gene are SGHRS and YFSETQ. The CDR3 reads CASRKEGFYGYTF. The CDR3 DNA is TGCGCCAGCAGGAAGGAGGGCTTCTATGGCTACACCTTC.

The V call is TRBV11-1, the J call TRBJ2-1, with D possibly matching TRBD1 (6 bases). Germline CDR1 SGHAT, CDR2 FQDESV (reference sequence). This CDR3 is built from 15 residues. Trimming cost V 4 bases and J 1 base, with 11 bases left between them. CDR3 in amino acids: CASSSRGYSYNEQFF. CDR3 nucleotides: TGTGCCAGCAGCTCCAGGGGATATTCCTACAATGAGCAGTTCTTC.

The chain uses TRBV9 and TRBJ2-5; 7 bases match TRBD2. Germline values: CDR1 SGDLS, CDR2 YYNGEE. The CDR3 consists of 15 residues. The V and J ends lost 3 bases and 5 bases, in that order; junction bases with no gene match: 10. CDR3 bases: TGTGCCAGCAGCGCCGGACTAGTCGGTGTGGAGACCCAGTACTTC. Translated: CASSAGLVGVETQYF.

The CDR3 reads CASRTLQGNQPQHF. CDR3 nucleotides: TGTGCCAGCAGGACTTTACAGGGCAATCAGCCCCAGCATTTT. J is TRBJ1-5 and V is TRBV27; a possible D gene is TRBD1 (5 bases). Deletions cut 6 bases from V and 2 bases from J, with 11 bases between. The CDR3 contains 14 residues. From germline, CDR1 is MNHEY and CDR2 SMNVEV (reference sequence).

The rearrangement joins TRBV18 to TRBJ1-3, with TRBD1 identical over 7 bases. The V gene end was trimmed by 1 base and the J gene end by 2 bases; junction bases not matched to a gene: 2. Per germline, CDR1 KGHSH and CDR2 LQKENI. CDR3 length: 15 amino acids. The CDR3: CASSPQGQTGNTIYF. The CDR3, as DNA: TGTGCCAGCTCACCACAGGGACAGACTGGAAACACCATATATTTT.

The chain links TRBV9 to TRBJ2-2; possibly TRBD1 for D (6 bases). The V end was cut by 3 bases, the J end by 4 bases, with 19 bases between. The V gene's germline CDR1 is SGDLS and CDR2 YYNGEE. There are 17 residues in the CDR3. CDR3 sequence: CASSGHDGGHSTGELFF. The CDR3 nucleotides read TGTGCCAGCAGCGGACATGATGGGGGCCACTCCACCGGGGAGCTGTTTTTT.

This sequence joins TRBV19 and TRBJ1-5; D unclear. V was trimmed by 1 base and J by 6 bases, leaving 7 bases between them. CDR1 and CDR2 (germline): LNHDA, SQIVND (reference sequence). The CDR3 is 13 amino acids. The CDR3 loop reads CASSIGSGQPQHF. CDR3 sequence (DNA): TGTGCCAGTAGTATAGGGTCGGGTCAGCCCCAGCATTTT.

The V call is TRBV15, the J call TRBJ2-2; D remains ambiguous. Germline V gene data show CDR1 as LNHNV and CDR2 as YYDKDF (reference sequence). Trimming stripped 1 base from V and 2 bases from J, with 8 bases between. The CDR3 covers 15 residues. CDR3 sequence (DNA): TGTGCCACCAGCAGAGGTACGACAAACACCGGGGAGCTGTTTTTT. Translating it yields CATSRGTTNTGELFF.

This rearrangement joins TRBV5-1 to TRBJ2-1, with unresolved D. Looked up from germline, CDR1 is SGHRS and CDR2 is YFSETQ. Trimming removed 0 bases at V and 8 bases at J, with 9 bases between. The CDR3 has 13 residues. As DNA, the CDR3 is TGCGCCAGCAGCTTGGCCGAGGCCCATGAGCAGTTCTTC. This translates into CASSLAEAHEQFF.

The chain uses TRBV14 and TRBJ2-2, with D maybe TRBD2 (5 bases). The V gene lost 4 bases and the J gene lost 7 bases, with 13 bases spanning the gap. Germline V gene lookup returns CDR1 SGHDN and CDR2 FVKESK. This CDR3 has 14 residues. The CDR3 loop reads CASSPRMGVGELFF. CDR3 DNA sequence: TGTGCCAGCAGCCCCCGAATGGGAGTCGGGGAGCTGTTTTTT.

The chain is built from TRBV2 and TRBJ1-2; 8 nucleotides match TRBD1. The CDR3 contains 14 residues. CDR1 and CDR2 from the germline V gene are SNHLY and FYNNEI. V shed 3 bases, J shed 8 bases, and the junction held 8 bases outside the gene matches. CDR3 residues: CASSDSRGQGGYTF. CDR3 nucleotide sequence: TGTGCCAGCAGTGATAGCAGGGGGCAAGGGGGCTACACCTTC.

The chain carries TRBV29-1 and TRBJ1-1; the match to TRBD1 covers 8 bases. The CDR3 covers 15 residues. Germline V gives CDR1 SQVTM, CDR2 ANQGSEA. V gave up 7 bases and J gave up 4 bases; unmatched junction bases: 14. The CDR3 loop is CSAWTGTPGVTEAFF. The CDR3 region has the DNA TGCAGCGCCTGGACAGGGACGCCCGGGGTCACTGAAGCTTTCTTT.

The gene calls are TRBV10-3 and TRBJ2-5, with a weak D call TRBD1 (5 bases). The CDR3 contains 16 residues. The V end lost 0 bases, the J end lost 4 bases, and 15 bases lay between the germline ends. The V gene's germline CDR1 is ENHRY and CDR2 SYGVKD. CDR3 nucleotides: TGTGCCATCAGTGAGTCGAGGCAGGGTGGGTTAGAGACCCAGTACTTC. Encoded protein: CAISESRQGGLETQYF.